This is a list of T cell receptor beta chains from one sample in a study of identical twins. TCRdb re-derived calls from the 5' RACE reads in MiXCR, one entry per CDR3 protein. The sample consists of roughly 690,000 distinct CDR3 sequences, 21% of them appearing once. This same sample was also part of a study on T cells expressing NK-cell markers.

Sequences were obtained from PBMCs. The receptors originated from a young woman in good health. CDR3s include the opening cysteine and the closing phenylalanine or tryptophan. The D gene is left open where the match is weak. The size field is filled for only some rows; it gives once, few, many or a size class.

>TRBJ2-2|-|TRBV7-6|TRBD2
CASSSGASGRAVNGELFF
TGTGCCAGCAGCTCCGGAGCTAGCGGGAGGGCCGTCAACGGGGAGCTGTTTTTT
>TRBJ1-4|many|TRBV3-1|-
CASSQRQINEKLFF
TGTGCCAGCAGCCAGAGGCAGATTAATGAAAAACTGTTTTTT
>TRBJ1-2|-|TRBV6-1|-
CASSEYVTANYGYTF
TGTGCCAGCAGTGAATATGTGACCGCGAACTATGGCTACACCTTC
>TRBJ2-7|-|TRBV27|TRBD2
CASTPTSGASYEQYF
TGTGCCAGCACCCCGACTAGCGGGGCCTCCTACGAGCAGTACTTC
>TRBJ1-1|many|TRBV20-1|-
CSAPENTEAFF
TGCAGTGCTCCAGAGAACACTGAAGCTTTCTTT
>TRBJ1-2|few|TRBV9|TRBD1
CASSDRVRGTGFGDGYTF
TGTGCCAGCAGCGACCGCGTGCGGGGGACAGGATTCGGGGATGGCTACACCTTC
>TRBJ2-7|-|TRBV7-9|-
CATQGASGGYEQYF
TGTGCCACCCAGGGGGCTAGCGGAGGCTACGAGCAGTACTTC
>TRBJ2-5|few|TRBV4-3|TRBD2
CASSQDFGGRGETQYF
TGCGCCAGCAGCCAAGATTTCGGCGGGAGAGGAGAGACCCAGTACTTC
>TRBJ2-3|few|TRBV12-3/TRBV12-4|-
CASSLGVTGDTQYF
TGTGCCAGCAGTTTAGGAGTGACTGGAGATACGCAGTATTTT
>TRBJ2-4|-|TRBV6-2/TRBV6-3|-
CASSYDPPAFTNIQYF
TGTGCCAGCAGTTACGACCCCCCGGCCTTCACAAACATTCAGTACTTC
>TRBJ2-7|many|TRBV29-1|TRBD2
CSVVGGRFFEQYF
TGCAGCGTTGTCGGCGGGAGGTTTTTCGAGCAGTACTTC
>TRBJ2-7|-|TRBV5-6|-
CASSFTGSINEQYF
TGTGCCAGCAGCTTCACAGGGTCAATTAACGAGCAGTACTTC
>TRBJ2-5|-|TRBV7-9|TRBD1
CASSLIGTAKETQYF
TGTGCCAGCAGCTTAATAGGGACAGCAAAAGAGACCCAGTACTTC
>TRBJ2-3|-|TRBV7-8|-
CASSPPTATDTQYF
TGTGCCAGCAGCCCCCCGACGGCCACAGATACGCAGTATTTT
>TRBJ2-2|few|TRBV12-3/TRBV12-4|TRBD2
CASSLFGGAGELFF
TGTGCCAGCAGTTTATTCGGGGGGGCCGGGGAGCTGTTTTTT
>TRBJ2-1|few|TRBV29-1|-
CSVASDTNNDVQFF
TGCAGCGTTGCGTCGGACACCAACAATGACGTGCAGTTCTTC
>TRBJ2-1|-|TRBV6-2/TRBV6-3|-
CASGGLGLAVNEQFF
TGTGCCAGCGGGGGGCTAGGGCTAGCCGTCAATGAGCAGTTCTTC
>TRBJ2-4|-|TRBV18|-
CASSPSGGENIQYF
TGTGCCAGCTCACCAAGCGGAGGGGAAAACATTCAGTACTTC
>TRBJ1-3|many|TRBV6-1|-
CASRAYGAGNTIYF
TGTGCCAGCAGGGCGTATGGGGCCGGAAACACCATATATTTT
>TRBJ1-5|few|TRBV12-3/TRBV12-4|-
CASSFFSGEPQHF
TGTGCCAGCAGTTTCTTCTCCGGGGAGCCCCAGCATTTT
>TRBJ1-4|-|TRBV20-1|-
CSARDSTANEKLFF
TGCAGTGCTAGAGATTCGACAGCTAATGAAAAACTGTTTTTT
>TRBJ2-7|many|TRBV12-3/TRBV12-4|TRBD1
CASTHWGQGRGEQYF
TGTGCCAGCACCCACTGGGGACAGGGGAGAGGGGAGCAGTACTTC
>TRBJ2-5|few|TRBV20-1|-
CSARDMAEQETQYF
TGCAGTGCTAGAGATATGGCAGAGCAAGAGACCCAGTACTTC
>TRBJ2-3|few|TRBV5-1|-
CASSVGRDGSTDTQYF
TGCGCCAGCAGTGTGGGAAGGGACGGTAGCACAGATACGCAGTATTTT
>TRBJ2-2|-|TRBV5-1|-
CATSGSFTGELFF
TGCGCCACGTCGGGATCCTTCACCGGGGAGCTGTTTTTT
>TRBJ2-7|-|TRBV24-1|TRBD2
CATSDSEIAGAFRYEQYF
TGTGCCACCAGTGATTCCGAGATAGCGGGAGCCTTTAGGTACGAGCAGTACTTC
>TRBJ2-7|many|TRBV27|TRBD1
CASSARDSFYEQYF
TGTGCCAGCAGCGCCCGGGACAGTTTCTACGAGCAGTACTTC
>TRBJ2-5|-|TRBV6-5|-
CASSYSRPAGKETQYF
TGTGCCAGCAGTTACAGCCGGCCGGCGGGAAAAGAGACCCAGTACTTC
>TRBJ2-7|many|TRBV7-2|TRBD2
CASSYSGTLEQYF
TGTGCCAGCAGCTATAGCGGGACTCTCGAGCAGTACTTC
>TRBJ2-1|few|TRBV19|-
CASSTPTGSSYNEQFF
TGTGCCAGTAGTACTCCGACTGGAAGCTCCTACAATGAGCAGTTCTTC
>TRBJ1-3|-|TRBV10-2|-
CASSESMLPISGNTIYF
TGCGCCAGCAGTGAGTCGATGCTACCCATCTCTGGAAACACCATATATTTT
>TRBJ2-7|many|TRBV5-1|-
CASSLAFRDEQYF
TGCGCCAGCAGCTTGGCTTTCCGGGACGAGCAGTACTTC
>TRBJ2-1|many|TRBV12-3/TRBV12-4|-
CASSLAAEQFF
TGTGCCAGCAGTTTGGCGGCTGAGCAGTTCTTC